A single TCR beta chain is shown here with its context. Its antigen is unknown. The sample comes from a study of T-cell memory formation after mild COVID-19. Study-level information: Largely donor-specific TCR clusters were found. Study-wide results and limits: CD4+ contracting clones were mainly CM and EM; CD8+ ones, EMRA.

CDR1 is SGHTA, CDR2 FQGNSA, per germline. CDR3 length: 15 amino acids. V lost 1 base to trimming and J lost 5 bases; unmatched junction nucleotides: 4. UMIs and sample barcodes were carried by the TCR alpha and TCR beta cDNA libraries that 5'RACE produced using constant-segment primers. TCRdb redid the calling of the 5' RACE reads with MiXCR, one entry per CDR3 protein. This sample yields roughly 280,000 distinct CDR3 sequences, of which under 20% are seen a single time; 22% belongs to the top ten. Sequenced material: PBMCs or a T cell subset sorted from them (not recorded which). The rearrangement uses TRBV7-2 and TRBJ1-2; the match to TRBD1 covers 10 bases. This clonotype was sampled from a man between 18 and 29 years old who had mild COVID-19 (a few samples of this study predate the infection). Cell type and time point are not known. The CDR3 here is CASSLGPGQGYGYTF. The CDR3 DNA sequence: TGTGCCAGCAGCTTAGGGCCGGGACAGGGGTATGGCTACACCTTC.